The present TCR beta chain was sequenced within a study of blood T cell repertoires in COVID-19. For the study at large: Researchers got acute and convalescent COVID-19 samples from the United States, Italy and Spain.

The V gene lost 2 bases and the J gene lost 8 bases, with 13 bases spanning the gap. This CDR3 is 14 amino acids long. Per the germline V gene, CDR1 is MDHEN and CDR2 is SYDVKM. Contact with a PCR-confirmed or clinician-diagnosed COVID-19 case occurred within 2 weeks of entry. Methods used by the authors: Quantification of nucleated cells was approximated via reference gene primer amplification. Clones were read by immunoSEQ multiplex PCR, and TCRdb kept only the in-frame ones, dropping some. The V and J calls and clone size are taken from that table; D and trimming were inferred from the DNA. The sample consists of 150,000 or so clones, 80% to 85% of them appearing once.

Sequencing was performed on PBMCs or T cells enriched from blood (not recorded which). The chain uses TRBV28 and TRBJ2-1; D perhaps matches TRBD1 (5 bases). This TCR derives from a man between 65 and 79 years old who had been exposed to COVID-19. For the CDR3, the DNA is TGTGCCAGCAGTTTAAGTAGGGGTTGGGATGAGCAGTTCTTC. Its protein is CASSLSRGWDEQFF. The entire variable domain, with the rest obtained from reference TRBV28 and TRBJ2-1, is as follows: DVKVTQSSRYLVKRTGEKVFLECVQDMDHENMFWYRQDPGLGLRLIYFSYDVKMKEKGDIPEGYSVSREKKERFSLILESASTNQTSMYLCASSLSRGWDEQFFGPGTRLTVL.